This T cell receptor beta chain was recovered during a study of T cell repertoires in cytomegalovirus infection (dated by TCRdb to about 2019). Regarding the complete study: Alongside well-studied HLA-B-restricted epitopes, the peptide stimulations were aimed at recently identified HLA-C-restricted CMV epitopes, whose presentation resists viral immunomodulation. Because public TCR beta signatures pointed to carriage of CMV infection together with the matching HLA type, the HLA type of each donor mattered for the analysis.

For this clonotype: The antigen it recognizes is unknown. One base away there is no much larger clone; base qualities are not given.

Here is what the overall study found, with its caveats: Cumulative frequency of public TCR beta family members discriminated carriers of CMV infection plus the relevant HLA type in this cohort and an independent 352-donor cohort. The ex vivo response was dominated by HLA-C-restricted CMV-specific TCR beta clonotypes, which also provided the single most frequent clonotype in two of eight donors.

There are 19 amino acids in the CDR3, from cysteine to phenylalanine inclusive. The CDR3 DNA has 57 bases and is translated from base 1. Between the V and J ends, shortened by 1 base and 1 base respectively, the junction contains 20 bases. Reading the germline V gene gives CDR1 SGHAT and CDR2 FQNNGV. The treatment or condition label here, explained by the study, means: in vitro stimulation with specific CMV peptide epitopes to enrich CMV-specific T cells. The run used an Illumina HiSeq 1500. The public reads were reprocessed in TCRdb via fastp at Q25 and MiXCR, keeping in-frame beta chains. CDR3 protein sequences are deduplicated, and each keeps its most common genes and DNA. The sample has tens of thousands of distinct CDR3 sequences on record, roughly 20% of them singletons. The ten most abundant clones make up roughly 67% of the sample.

The source material was CD8+ T cells from cultured PBMCs, sampled from culture after CMV antigen stimulation. The source is a human donor in good health (CMV status not recorded). Some clones in this sample may be carry-over from other donors' samples. The chain is assembled from TRBV11-2 and TRBJ1-5; the D gene identity is not certain. The nucleotides are TGTGCCAGCAGCTTAGTTCCCATCGGGCCCGTTCCCAGCAATCAGCCCCAGCATTTT. It translates as CASSLVPIGPVPSNQPQHF.